Included here is one TCR beta chain sequence, with context. This record belongs to a study of cytomegalovirus exposure and HLA in healthy donors. Both 60 Vbeta primers and 13 Jbeta primers went into the PCR. Assay used: immunoSEQ multiplex PCR; TCRdb lists only in-frame clones, some missing. Of about 120,000 clones listed, 77% are singletons. Germline lookup yields CDR1 SGHTA and CDR2 FQGNSA. The CDR3 loop spans 15 amino acids. The V and J ends lost 5 bases and 1 base respectively, with 12 bases between them. V and J are TRBV7-2 and TRBJ1-5; D is undetermined. The specimen sequenced was PBMCs. The sequence was collected from a man in his forties or fifties in good health and CMV-seropositive. DNA for the CDR3: TGTGCCAGCAGCGTTCTAGTAGGAAGCAATCAGCCCCAGCATTTT. It translates to CASSVLVGSNQPQHF. The full variable domain, rest sourced from reference TRBV7-2 and TRBJ1-5, is GAGVSQSPSNKVTEKGKDVELRCDPISGHTALYWYRQSLGQGLEFLIYFQGNSAPDKSGLPSDRFSAERTGGSVSTLTIQRTQQEDSAVYLCASSVLVGSNQPQHFGDGTRLSIL.